These T cell receptor beta chains were read from a single sample in a study of blood T cell repertoires in COVID-19. Method: immunoSEQ multiplex PCR; TCRdb's copy keeps in-frame clones and lacks some. The table records approximately 70,000 clones, nearly 90% of them present only once. Sequencing input: peripheral blood. The receptors were gathered from a woman aged 50 to 65 with COVID-19, enrolled during active disease. The CDR3 runs from the conserved cysteine through the conserved F or W. A D gene is named only where the DNA matches it firmly. Only some rows state a clone size, as once, few, many or a class for expanded clones.

d_gene: NA; abundance: NA; v_gene: TRBV18; j_gene: TRBJ2-2; CDR3nt: TGTGCCAGCTCACCTTTGACGGGAAGGAACGGGGAGCTGTTTTTT; CDR3aa: CASSPLTGRNGELFF
d_gene: NA; abundance: NA; v_gene: TRBV28; j_gene: TRBJ1-2; CDR3nt: TGTGCCAGCAGTTCTCTCGGGGGCTACACCTTC; CDR3aa: CASSSLGGYTF
d_gene: TRBD2; abundance: NA; v_gene: TRBV7-9; j_gene: TRBJ2-1; CDR3nt: TGTGCCAGCAGCTTAGCTAGAATACTTAGCGGGAGGTTGAAAAATGAGCAGTTCTTC; CDR3aa: CASSLARILSGRLKNEQFF
d_gene: TRBD1; abundance: NA; v_gene: TRBV29-1; j_gene: TRBJ2-5; CDR3nt: TGCAGCGTCCCAGGGACAGGGGGTGGGGAGACCCAGTACTTC; CDR3aa: CSVPGTGGGETQYF
d_gene: TRBD1; abundance: NA; v_gene: TRBV25-1; j_gene: TRBJ1-5; CDR3nt: TGTGCCAGCCAGGGGCCGGGACAGGGATTAAGCAATCAGCCCCAGCATTTT; CDR3aa: CASQGPGQGLSNQPQHF
d_gene: TRBD2; abundance: once; v_gene: TRBV14; j_gene: TRBJ2-2; CDR3nt: TGTGCCAGCAAGGCTAGCGGGAACACCGGGGAGCTGTTTTTT; CDR3aa: CASKASGNTGELFF
d_gene: TRBD1; abundance: NA; v_gene: TRBV7-2; j_gene: TRBJ2-3; CDR3nt: TGTGCCAGCGGGACCGGGACAGTTCCCGATACGCAGTATTTT; CDR3aa: CASGTGTVPDTQYF
d_gene: TRBD2; abundance: NA; v_gene: TRBV10-1; j_gene: TRBJ2-3; CDR3nt: TGCGCCAGCAAGATGATGGCGGGAGAGATTAGCACAGATACGCAGTATTTT; CDR3aa: CASKMMAGEISTDTQYF
d_gene: NA; abundance: NA; v_gene: TRBV18; j_gene: TRBJ1-1; CDR3nt: TGTGCCAGCTCACTGACTGGGGACTCTGAAGCTTTCTTT; CDR3aa: CASSLTGDSEAFF
d_gene: TRBD2; abundance: NA; v_gene: TRBV10-3; j_gene: TRBJ2-7; CDR3nt: TGTGCCAGTACACAGTTCCTAGCGGGAGGCCAATCCTACGAGCAGTACTTC; CDR3aa: CASTQFLAGGQSYEQYF
d_gene: NA; abundance: NA; v_gene: TRBV15; j_gene: TRBJ2-3; CDR3nt: TGTGCCACCAGCAGAGATCCGTCCGGACGGGGGAGCACAGATACGCAGTATTTT; CDR3aa: CATSRDPSGRGSTDTQYF
d_gene: TRBD2; abundance: few; v_gene: TRBV19; j_gene: TRBJ2-7; CDR3nt: TGTGCCAGTAGTATATCTTTTAGGGGACTAGCGGGAGTGGAGGACGGCGAGCAGTACTTC; CDR3aa: CASSISFRGLAGVEDGEQYF
d_gene: NA; abundance: NA; v_gene: TRBV6-5; j_gene: TRBJ2-6; CDR3nt: TGTGCCAGCAGCCTTGGGACTCCCGGGGCCAACGTCCTGACTTTC; CDR3aa: CASSLGTPGANVLTF
d_gene: NA; abundance: NA; v_gene: TRBV4-1; j_gene: TRBJ2-7; CDR3nt: TGCGCCAGCAGCCAAGGGGCAGGGCCCTCCTACGAGCAGTACTTC; CDR3aa: CASSQGAGPSYEQYF
d_gene: NA; abundance: NA; v_gene: TRBV9; j_gene: TRBJ2-3; CDR3nt: TGTGCCAGCAGCGCAGGGATCACAGATACGCAGTATTTT; CDR3aa: CASSAGITDTQYF
d_gene: TRBD1; abundance: NA; v_gene: TRBV7-6; j_gene: TRBJ1-3; CDR3nt: TGTGCCAGCAGCCCATTTACAGGGGGTAGCTCTGGAAACACCATATATTTT; CDR3aa: CASSPFTGGSSGNTIYF
d_gene: NA; abundance: NA; v_gene: TRBV5-1; j_gene: TRBJ2-1; CDR3nt: TGCGCCAGCAGCTTCGTGGGGGCCAATGAGCAGTTCTTC; CDR3aa: CASSFVGANEQFF
d_gene: NA; abundance: NA; v_gene: TRBV5-4; j_gene: TRBJ2-3; CDR3nt: TGTGCCAGCAGTATTAAACACACAGATACGCAGTATTTT; CDR3aa: CASSIKHTDTQYF
d_gene: NA; abundance: once; v_gene: TRBV19; j_gene: TRBJ2-3; CDR3nt: TGTGCCAGTAGTATCTCCCAGGGGTCGGATACGCAGTATTTT; CDR3aa: CASSISQGSDTQYF
d_gene: NA; abundance: NA; v_gene: TRBV11-2; j_gene: TRBJ1-2; CDR3nt: TGTGCCAGCAGCTTAGGATCAGGGTCGACATTCTACACCTTC; CDR3aa: CASSLGSGSTFYTF